A selection of T cell receptor beta chains follows, all from one sample in a study of blood T cell repertoires in COVID-19. TCRdb keeps only in-frame clones here, not all; method: immunoSEQ multiplex PCR. The data hold more than 95,000 clones, with less than 90% observed a single time. The specimen sequenced was peripheral blood. The source is a human donor in a cohort sampled during active COVID-19. CDR3s include the opening cysteine and the closing phenylalanine or tryptophan. Fields, in order: D gene, clone size, J gene, V gene, CDR3 length, CDR3 protein, CDR3 DNA. A D gene is named only where the DNA matches it firmly. Expanded clones are given a class, and other clones once, few, many or no size at all.

>TRBD2|NA|TRBJ2-1|TRBV11-2|17
CASSSKRTSGPTDEQFF
TGTGCCAGCAGCTCCAAAAGGACTAGCGGACCTACGGATGAGCAGTTCTTC
>NA|NA|TRBJ2-5|TRBV9|15
CASSVRWGPGETQYF
TGTGCCAGCAGCGTCCGGTGGGGGCCTGGAGAGACCCAGTACTTC
>NA|NA|TRBJ1-5|TRBV28|12
CASTIESQPQHF
TGTGCCAGCACTATAGAGAGTCAGCCCCAGCATTTT
>NA|NA|TRBJ2-2|TRBV7-2|12
CASSLSAWELFF
TGTGCCAGCAGCTTAAGCGCGTGGGAGCTGTTTTTT
>NA|NA|TRBJ1-5|TRBV7-2|15
CASSLSVASEQPQHF
TGTGCCAGCAGCTTATCTGTGGCCTCGGAGCAGCCCCAGCATTTT
>TRBD2|NA|TRBJ2-7|TRBV4-3|15
CASSPQAGFDYEQYF
TGCGCCAGCAGCCCGCAAGCGGGGTTCGACTACGAGCAGTACTTC
>TRBD2|NA|TRBJ2-1|TRBV6-5|16
CASSYPSSGVLDEQFF
TGTGCCAGCAGTTACCCTTCTAGCGGGGTTCTGGATGAGCAGTTCTTC
>TRBD1|few|TRBJ1-6|TRBV5-6|16
CASSPGQGTLGSPLHF
TGTGCCAGCAGCCCGGGACAGGGGACCTTGGGTTCACCCCTCCACTTT
>NA|NA|TRBJ2-7|TRBV4-2|14
CASSQLQGFYEQYF
TGTGCCAGCAGCCAACTCCAGGGATTCTACGAGCAGTACTTC
>TRBD1|NA|TRBJ1-5|TRBV7-6|17
CASSPKTGTGGSQPQHF
TGTGCCAGCAGCCCCAAGACCGGGACAGGGGGAAGTCAGCCCCAGCATTTT
>NA|NA|TRBJ2-3|TRBV20-1|14
CSASGRGSTDTQYF
TGCAGTGCTAGTGGGAGAGGGAGCACAGATACGCAGTATTTT
>NA|NA|TRBJ2-2|TRBV11-2|13
CASFPRNTGELFF
TGTGCCAGCTTCCCCCGTAACACCGGGGAGCTGTTTTTT
>NA|NA|TRBJ2-1|TRBV24-1|19
CATSDTRDLPGHRPYVQFF
TGTGCCACCAGTGATACGCGCGACCTCCCCGGACACCGTCCCTACGTGCAGTTCTTC
>NA|NA|TRBJ2-5|TRBV6-1|13
CASSEQGKETQYF
TGTGCCAGCAGTGAACAGGGTAAAGAGACCCAGTACTTC
>NA|few|TRBJ1-6|TRBV11-3|15
CASSLVGGSGSPLHF
TGTGCCAGCAGCTTAGTAGGGGGTTCGGGTTCACCCCTCCACTTT
>NA|NA|TRBJ2-7|TRBV5-1|12
CASTSSSYEQYF
TGCGCCAGCACCTCGAGCTCCTACGAGCAGTACTTC
>NA|NA|TRBJ1-1|TRBV10-1|13
CASSDPGNTEAFF
TGCGCCAGCAGTGACCCAGGGAACACTGAAGCTTTCTTT
>NA|NA|TRBJ1-5|TRBV19|16
CASSMGTQPGDQPQHF
TGTGCCAGTAGTATGGGGACCCAGCCAGGGGATCAGCCCCAGCATTTT
>TRBD1|once|TRBJ2-1|TRBV2|15
CASSGYGTENNEQFF
TGTGCCAGCAGTGGTTACGGGACAGAGAACAATGAGCAGTTCTTC
>NA|NA|TRBJ2-3|TRBV6-6|16
CASSYSRTEFTDTQYF
TGTGCCAGCAGTTACTCCCGGACAGAATTCACAGATACGCAGTATTTT
>TRBD2|NA|TRBJ2-2|TRBV27|18
CASSLTSGSHANTGELFF
TGTGCCAGCAGTTTGACTAGCGGGAGTCACGCGAACACCGGGGAGCTGTTTTTT
>TRBD1|NA|TRBJ2-5|TRBV19|13
CASSRGQQETQYF
TGTGCCAGTAGTAGGGGACAGCAAGAGACCCAGTACTTC